Shown below are 14 T cell receptor beta chains from a single sample sequenced in a study of post-analysis software for immune sequencing data. The study, taken as a whole, reports: When patients were compared with controls, about five TRBV segments were more frequent, TRBV5-6, TRBV5-1 and TRBV20-1 among them.

Prepared libraries of TCR beta cDNA carried unique molecular identifiers. TCRdb reprocessed the PCR reads via MiXCR and lists one record per CDR3 protein. Seen here are 650,000 to 900,000 distinct CDR3 sequences, approximately 44% observed once, and the top ten hold 4.9%. These receptors' targets are unknown. Sequenced input: blood. Receptors were obtained from a girl between 10 and 17 years old with multiple sclerosis.

In regard to this clonotype: Because it lacks the conserved phenylalanine or tryptophan at the end, this CDR3 is likely a read error. The chain uses TRBV7-2 and TRBJ2-7, with TRBD1 identical over 11 bases. Unmatched junction bases numbered 8, after V lost 7 bases and J lost 3 bases. Looked up from germline, CDR1 is SGHTA and CDR2 is FQGNSA. This CDR3 has 15 residues. The CDR3 loop reads CASIGTGTGGYEQYS. The CDR3, as DNA: TGTGCCAGCATCGGAACCGGGACAGGGGGCTACGAGCAGTACTCC.

This sequence joins TRBV29-1 and TRBJ1-2; no clear D. V lost 4 bases to trimming and J lost 2 bases, with 11 bases between them. The CDR3 is 13 amino acids. Germline loops: CDR1 SQVTM, CDR2 ANQGSEA. CDR3 coding DNA: TGCAGCGTTGCGGAGGGATACAACTATGGCTACACCTTC. This gives the protein CSVAEGYNYGYTF.

The rearrangement joins TRBV28 to TRBJ2-7, with 10 bases aligning to TRBD1. The V gene end was trimmed by 5 bases and the J gene end by 5 bases; junction bases not matched to a gene: 9. Germline V gene lookup returns CDR1 MDHEN and CDR2 SYDVKM. CDR3 size: 15 residues. In DNA, the CDR3 is TGTGCCAGCAGTCAAGTTGGACAGGGGGTAGACGAGCAGTACTTC. Translated: CASSQVGQGVDEQYF.

This clonotype was counted a few times. The chain recombines TRBV24-1 with TRBJ2-1; D remains ambiguous. From germline, CDR1 is KGHDR and CDR2 SFDVKD. The CDR3 is 15 residues long. The germline V and J ends were trimmed by 5 bases and 8 bases, with 18 bases remaining between them. DNA of the CDR3: TGTGCCACCAGTGCGCAGGCAGTCTTTGTCCATGAGCAGTTCTTC. It codes for CATSAQAVFVHEQFF.

This clonotype was detected only a few times. The chain couples TRBV6-5 to TRBJ2-7; D gene uncertain. Looked up from germline, CDR1 is MNHEY and CDR2 is SVGAGI. V was shortened by 6 bases and J by 2 bases, with 14 bases between the two germline ends. This CDR3 spans 14 amino acids. DNA of the CDR3: TGTGCCAGCAGGAACTTATTTCCCCCCTACGAGCAGTACTTC. Its translation: CASRNLFPPYEQYF.

This clonotype turned up a few times. V gene TRBV15 combines with J gene TRBJ2-1; possibly TRBD1 or TRBD2 for D (6 bases each). The CDR3 runs to 13 residues. V shed 1 base and J shed 8 bases, with 9 bases lying between them. The germline V gene encodes CDR1 LNHNV and CDR2 YYDKDF (reference sequence). The CDR3 DNA reads as TGTGCCACCAGCAGAGTGGAGGGGGATGAGCAGTTCTTC. This translates into CATSRVEGDEQFF.

This chain joins TRBV20-1 and TRBJ2-4; 8 bases match TRBD2. The germline CDR1 and CDR2 sequences are DFQATT and SNEGSKA (reference sequence). V was clipped by 4 bases and J by 0 bases; unmatched bases: 5. CDR3 length: 15 amino acids. The CDR3 loop is CSAKVAGLAKNIQYF. CDR3 nucleotides: TGCAGTGCTAAAGTAGCGGGACTAGCCAAAAACATTCAGTACTTC.

The V and J genes are TRBV24-1 and TRBJ2-1, with TRBD2 matching over 8 bases. Trimming at V came to 4 bases and at J to 5 bases, leaving 6 bases not matched to a gene. Per germline, CDR1 KGHDR and CDR2 SFDVKD. The CDR3 sequence is 15 residues long. CDR3 in DNA: TGTGCCACCAGTGAGCCGACTAGCGTCGACAATGAGCAGTTCTTC. Translated: CATSEPTSVDNEQFF.

The gene calls are TRBV6-2 or TRBV6-3 and TRBJ2-1; D is perhaps TRBD2 (6 bases). This CDR3 region has 14 residues. The germline V gene has CDR1 MNHEY and CDR2 SVGEGT. Trimming shortened V by 8 bases and J by 5 bases, and 16 bases separated the two germline ends. The CDR3 reads CASGGTFNNNEQFF. CDR3 coding DNA: TGTGCCAGCGGGGGGACTTTCAACAACAATGAGCAGTTCTTC.

This clonotype was observed a few times. The rearrangement links TRBV20-1 to TRBJ2-1; the match to TRBD2 covers 7 bases. CDR1 and CDR2 from the germline V gene are DFQATT and SNEGSKA (reference sequence). This CDR3 contains 16 residues. V dropped 0 bases and J dropped 6; count of bases not matched to a gene: 11. The CDR3 nucleotides read TGCAGTGCTAGAGATACGGGGGGAGTGTACGTCAATGAGCAGTTCTTC. It is translated as CSARDTGGVYVNEQFF.

The chain employs TRBV5-1 and TRBJ1-1; D remains ambiguous. The CDR3 extends over 14 amino acids. V was trimmed by 6 bases and J by 3 bases, leaving 15 bases between them. Germline CDR1 reads SGHRS; CDR2 reads YFSETQ. The CDR3 bases are TGCGCCAGCAACTCAAATCCGAGTTACACTGAAGCTTTCTTT. Translation: CASNSNPSYTEAFF.

This sequence joins TRBV12-3 or TRBV12-4 and TRBJ2-6; D not resolved. V lost 3 bases to trimming and J lost 0 bases, with 3 bases between them. The length of the CDR3 is 14 residues. The CDR3 spells CASSFPSGANVLTF. CDR3 DNA sequence: TGTGCCAGCAGTTTCCCCTCTGGGGCCAACGTCCTGACTTTC.

The chain carries TRBV15 and TRBJ2-1; 8 bases map to TRBD2. J was trimmed by 0 bases and V by 5 bases; bases with no gene match: 3. The CDR3 loop spans 15 amino acids. Germline V lookup: CDR1 LNHNV, CDR2 YYDKDF (reference sequence). The CDR3 reads CATSRGTSSYNEQFF. The CDR3 DNA follows: TGTGCCACCAGCCGGGGGACTAGCTCCTACAATGAGCAGTTCTTC.

In this sample, this clonotype turned up a few times. The chain has TRBV29-1 and TRBJ2-1; 10 positions agree with TRBD2. The V and J ends lost 1 base and 8 bases, in that order; junction bases with no gene match: 11. The V gene's germline CDR1 is SQVTM and CDR2 ANQGSEA. The CDR3 is 16 amino acids. The CDR3 is CSVEALGTSVADEQFF. Written as DNA, the CDR3 is TGCAGCGTTGAAGCATTAGGGACTAGCGTCGCCGATGAGCAGTTCTTC.